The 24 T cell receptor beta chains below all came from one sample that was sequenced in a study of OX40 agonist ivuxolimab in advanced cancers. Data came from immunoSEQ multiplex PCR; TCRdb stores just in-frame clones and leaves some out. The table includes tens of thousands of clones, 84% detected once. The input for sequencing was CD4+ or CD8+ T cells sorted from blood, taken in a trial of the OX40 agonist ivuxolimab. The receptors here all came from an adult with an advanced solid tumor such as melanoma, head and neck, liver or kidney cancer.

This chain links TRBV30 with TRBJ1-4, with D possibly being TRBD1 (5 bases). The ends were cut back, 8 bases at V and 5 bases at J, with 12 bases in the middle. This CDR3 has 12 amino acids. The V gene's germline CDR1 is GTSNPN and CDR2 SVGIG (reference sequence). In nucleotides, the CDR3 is TGTGCCGGGGACGTAGGGAATGAAAAACTGTTTTTT. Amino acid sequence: CAGDVGNEKLFF. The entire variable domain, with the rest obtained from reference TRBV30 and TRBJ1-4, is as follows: SQTIHQWPATLVQPVGSPLSLECTVEGTSNPNLYWYRQAAGRGLQLLFYSVGIGQISSEVPQNLSASRPQDRQFILSSKKLLLSDSGFYLCAGDVGNEKLFFGSGTQLSVL.

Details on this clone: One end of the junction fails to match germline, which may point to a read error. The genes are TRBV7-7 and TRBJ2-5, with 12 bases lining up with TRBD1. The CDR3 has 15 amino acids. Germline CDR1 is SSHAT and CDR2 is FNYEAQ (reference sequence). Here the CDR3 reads CASRPGTGGLETQYF. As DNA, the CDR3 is TGTGCTAGCAGACCCGGGACAGGGGGCTTGGAGACCCAGTACTTC.

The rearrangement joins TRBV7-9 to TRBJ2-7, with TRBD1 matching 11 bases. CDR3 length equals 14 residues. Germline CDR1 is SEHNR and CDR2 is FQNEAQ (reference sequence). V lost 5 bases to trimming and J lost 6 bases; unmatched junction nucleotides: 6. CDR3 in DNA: TGTGCCAGCAGCCTCCGGGACAGGGGGGTCGAGCAGTACTTC. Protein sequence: CASSLRDRGVEQYF.

CDR3: CASSWTDSGNTIYF. In DNA, the CDR3 is TGCGCCAGCAGTTGGACAGACTCTGGAAACACCATATATTTT. This chain links TRBV4-1 with TRBJ1-3, with D possibly being TRBD1 (6 bases). Per germline, CDR1 MGHRA and CDR2 YSYEKL. CDR3 length equals 14 residues. V lost 6 bases and J lost 0, with 9 bases in between.

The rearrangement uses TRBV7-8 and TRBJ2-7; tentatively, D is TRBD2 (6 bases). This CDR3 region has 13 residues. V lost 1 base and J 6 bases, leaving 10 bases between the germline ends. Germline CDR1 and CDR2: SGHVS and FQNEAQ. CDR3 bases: TGTGCCAGCAGCTTAGGGGAGGAGGGCGAGCAGTACTTC. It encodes CASSLGEEGEQYF.

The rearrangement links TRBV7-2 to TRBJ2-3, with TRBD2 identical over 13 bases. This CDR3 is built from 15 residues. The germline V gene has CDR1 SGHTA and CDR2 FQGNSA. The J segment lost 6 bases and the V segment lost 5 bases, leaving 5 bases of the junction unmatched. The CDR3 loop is CASSDGTSGADTQYF. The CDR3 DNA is TGTGCCAGCAGCGACGGGACTAGCGGGGCGGATACGCAGTATTTT. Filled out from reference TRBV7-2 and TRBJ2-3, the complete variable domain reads GAGVSQSPSNKVTEKGKDVELRCDPISGHTALYWYRQSLGQGLEFLIYFQGNSAPDKSGLPSDRFSAERTGGSVSTLTIQRTQQEDSAVYLCASSDGTSGADTQYFGPGTRLTVL.

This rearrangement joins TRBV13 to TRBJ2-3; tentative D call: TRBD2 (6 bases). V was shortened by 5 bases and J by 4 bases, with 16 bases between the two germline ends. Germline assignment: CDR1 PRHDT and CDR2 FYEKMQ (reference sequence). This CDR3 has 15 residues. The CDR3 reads CASSRGGTEADTQYF. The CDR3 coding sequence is TGTGCCAGCAGCCGCGGCGGGACCGAGGCAGATACGCAGTATTTT.

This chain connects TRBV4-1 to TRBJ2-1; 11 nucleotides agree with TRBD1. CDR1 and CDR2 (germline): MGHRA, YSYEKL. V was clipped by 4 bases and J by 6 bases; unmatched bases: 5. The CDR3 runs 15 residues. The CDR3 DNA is TGCGCCAGCAGCCCGGACAGGGGGCGCGGCAATGAGCAGTTCTTC. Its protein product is CASSPDRGRGNEQFF.

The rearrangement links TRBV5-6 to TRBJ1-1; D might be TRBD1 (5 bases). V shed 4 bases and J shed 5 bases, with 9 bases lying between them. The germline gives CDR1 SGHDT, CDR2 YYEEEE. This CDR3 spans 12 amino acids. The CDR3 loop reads CASSPGDTEAFF. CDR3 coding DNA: TGTGCCAGCAGCCCGGGGGATACTGAAGCTTTCTTT.

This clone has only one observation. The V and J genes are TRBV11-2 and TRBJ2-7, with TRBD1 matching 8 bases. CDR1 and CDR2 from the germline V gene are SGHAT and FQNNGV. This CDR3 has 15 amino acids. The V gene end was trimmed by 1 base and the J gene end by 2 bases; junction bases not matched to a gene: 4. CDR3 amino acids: CASSLGQGAAYEQYF. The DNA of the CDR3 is TGTGCCAGCAGCTTAGGCCAGGGGGCCGCCTACGAGCAGTACTTC.

The CDR3 here is CASSPTGQGRQDTEAFF. CDR3 DNA sequence: TGTGCCAGCAGCCCTACCGGACAGGGGAGACAGGACACTGAAGCTTTCTTT. V is TRBV13 and J is TRBJ1-1; 9 bases are a match to TRBD1. The CDR3 spans 17 residues. Germline V gives CDR1 PRHDT, CDR2 FYEKMQ (reference sequence). V gave up 5 bases and J gave up 3 bases; unmatched junction bases: 13.

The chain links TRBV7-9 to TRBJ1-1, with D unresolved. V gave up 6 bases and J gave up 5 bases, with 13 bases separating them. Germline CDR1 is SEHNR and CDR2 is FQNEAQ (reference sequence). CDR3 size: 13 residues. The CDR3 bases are TGTGCCAGCAGGGCGAAGGTGGGAACTGAAGCTTTCTTT. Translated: CASRAKVGTEAFF.

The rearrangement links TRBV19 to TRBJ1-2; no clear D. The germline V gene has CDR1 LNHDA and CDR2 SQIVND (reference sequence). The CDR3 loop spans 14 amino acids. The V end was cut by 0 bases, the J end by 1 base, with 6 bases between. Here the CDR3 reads CASSIEQNNYGYTF. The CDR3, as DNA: TGTGCCAGTAGTATAGAACAAAATAACTATGGCTACACCTTC.

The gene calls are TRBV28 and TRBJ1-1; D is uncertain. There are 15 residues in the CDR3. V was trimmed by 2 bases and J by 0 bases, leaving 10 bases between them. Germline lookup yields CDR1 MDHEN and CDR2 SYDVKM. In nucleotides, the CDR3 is TGTGCCAGCAGTTTAGAAGAGGTCCTGAACACTGAAGCTTTCTTT. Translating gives CASSLEEVLNTEAFF.

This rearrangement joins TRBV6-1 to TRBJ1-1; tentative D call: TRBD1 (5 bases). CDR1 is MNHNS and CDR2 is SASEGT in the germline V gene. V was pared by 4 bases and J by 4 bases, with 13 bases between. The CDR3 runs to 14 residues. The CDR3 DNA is TGTGCCAGCAGTGCGGGGCCAGAGGCCACTGAAGCTTTCTTT. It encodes CASSAGPEATEAFF.

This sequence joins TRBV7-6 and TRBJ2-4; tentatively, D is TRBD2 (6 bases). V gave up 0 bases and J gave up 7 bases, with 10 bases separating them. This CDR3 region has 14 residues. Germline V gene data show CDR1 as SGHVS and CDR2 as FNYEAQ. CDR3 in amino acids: CASSLAPSGNIQYF. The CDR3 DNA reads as TGTGCCAGCAGCTTAGCGCCCAGCGGGAACATTCAGTACTTC. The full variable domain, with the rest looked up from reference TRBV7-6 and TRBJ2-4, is GAGVSQSPRYKVTKRGQDVALRCDPISGHVSLYWYRQALGQGPEFLTYFNYEAQQDKSGLPNDRFSAERPEGSISTLTIQRTEQRDSAMYRCASSLAPSGNIQYFGAGTRLSVL.

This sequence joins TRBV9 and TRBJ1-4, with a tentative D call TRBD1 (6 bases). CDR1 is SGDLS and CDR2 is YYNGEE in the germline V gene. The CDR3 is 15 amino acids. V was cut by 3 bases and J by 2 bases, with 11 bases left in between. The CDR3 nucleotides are TGTGCCAGCAGCGGACCACAGGGTACTAATGAAAAACTGTTTTTT. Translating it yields CASSGPQGTNEKLFF.

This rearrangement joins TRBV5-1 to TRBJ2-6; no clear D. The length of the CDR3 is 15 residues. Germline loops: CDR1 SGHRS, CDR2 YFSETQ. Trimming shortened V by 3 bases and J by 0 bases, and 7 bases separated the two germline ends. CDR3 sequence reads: CASSYRSSGANVLTF. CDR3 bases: TGCGCCAGCAGCTATCGCAGCTCTGGGGCCAACGTCCTGACTTTC.

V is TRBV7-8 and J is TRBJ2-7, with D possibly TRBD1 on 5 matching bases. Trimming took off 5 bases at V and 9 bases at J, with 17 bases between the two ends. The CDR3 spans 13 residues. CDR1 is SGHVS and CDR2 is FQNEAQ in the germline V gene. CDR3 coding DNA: TGTGCCAGCAGCCAAAGGGGAAGGGGTGGGCAGTACTTC. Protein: CASSQRGRGGQYF.

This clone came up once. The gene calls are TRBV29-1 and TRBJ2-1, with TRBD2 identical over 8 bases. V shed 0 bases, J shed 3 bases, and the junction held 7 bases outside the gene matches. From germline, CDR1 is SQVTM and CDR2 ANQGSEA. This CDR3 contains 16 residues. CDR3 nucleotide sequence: TGCAGCGTTGAAGACCCAGCGGGAGACAACTACAATGAGCAGTTCTTC. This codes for CSVEDPAGDNYNEQFF.

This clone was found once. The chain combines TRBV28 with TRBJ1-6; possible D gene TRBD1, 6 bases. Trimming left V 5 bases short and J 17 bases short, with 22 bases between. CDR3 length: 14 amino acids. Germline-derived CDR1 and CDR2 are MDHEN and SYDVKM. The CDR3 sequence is CASSPSVSGGNVHF. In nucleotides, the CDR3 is TGTGCCAGCAGTCCGTCCGTGTCGGGGGGCAATGTCCACTTT.

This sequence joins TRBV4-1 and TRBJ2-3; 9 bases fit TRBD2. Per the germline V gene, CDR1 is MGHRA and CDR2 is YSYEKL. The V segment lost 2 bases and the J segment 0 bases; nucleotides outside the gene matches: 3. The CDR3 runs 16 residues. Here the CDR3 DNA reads TGCGCCAGCAGCCAATTAGCGGGGGAGAGCACAGATACGCAGTATTTT. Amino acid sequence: CASSQLAGESTDTQYF.

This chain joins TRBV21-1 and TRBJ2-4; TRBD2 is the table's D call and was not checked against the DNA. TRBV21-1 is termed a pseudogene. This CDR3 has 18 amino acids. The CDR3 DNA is TGTGCCAGCAGCCCTCTTCTGGAGCTAGCGGTAGCCAAAAACATTCAGTACTTC. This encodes CASSPLLELAVAKNIQYF.

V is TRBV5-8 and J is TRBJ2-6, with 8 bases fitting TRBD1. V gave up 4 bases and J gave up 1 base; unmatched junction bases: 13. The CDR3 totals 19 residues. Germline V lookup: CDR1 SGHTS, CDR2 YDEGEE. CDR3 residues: CASSLGRRGQASGANVLTF. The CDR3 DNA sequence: TGTGCCAGCAGCCTCGGCCGGCGGGGACAGGCTTCTGGGGCCAACGTCCTGACTTTC.